These T cell receptor beta chains were read from a single sample in a study of cytomegalovirus exposure and HLA in healthy donors. Assay used: immunoSEQ multiplex PCR; TCRdb lists only in-frame clones, some missing. The sample gives 180,000 or so clones, 82% of which show up once; approximately 1.4% is in the top ten. Input material: PBMCs. The receptors stem from a man in his forties in good health and CMV-seronegative. The CDR3 runs from the conserved cysteine through the conserved F or W. D genes are given only for firm matches. Clone sizes are given selectively: once, few, many, or a class where the clone is expanded.

TRBV2	TRBJ1-1	.	.	TGTGCCAGCAGTTATATGAACACTGAAGCTTTCTTT	CASSYMNTEAFF
TRBV5-4	TRBJ2-1	TRBD2	.	TGTGCCAGCAGCTTGGGGACTAGCAGTAATGAGCAGTTCTTC	CASSLGTSSNEQFF
TRBV5-5	TRBJ1-6	.	.	TGTGCCAGCATTGGGTCGGGCTCCTATAATTCACCCCTCCACTTT	CASIGSGSYNSPLHF
TRBV7-3	TRBJ2-1	TRBD2	.	TGTGCCAGCAGCTCTAGCGGGGGCCCTTACAATGAGCAGTTCTTC	CASSSSGGPYNEQFF
TRBV2	TRBJ1-4	.	few	TGTGCCATACAATTTACGCCGGGGGAAAAACTGTTTTTT	CAIQFTPGEKLFF
TRBV7-2	TRBJ1-5	.	.	TGTGCCAGCAGCTTATTTCGGAGCAATCAGCCCCAGCATTTT	CASSLFRSNQPQHF
TRBV28	TRBJ1-2	.	.	TGTGCCAGCAGCCTTTTTACAGGGGGCTACACCTTC	CASSLFTGGYTF
TRBV14	TRBJ2-5	.	.	TGTGCCAGCAGCCAACACAGGACACAAGAGACCCAGTACTTC	CASSQHRTQETQYF
TRBV7-2	TRBJ2-3	TRBD1	.	TGTGCCAGCAGCCGGACAGGGGGGTCAGATACGCAGTATTTT	CASSRTGGSDTQYF
TRBV28	TRBJ1-3	.	.	TGTGCCAGCGGCTCCGGGGGGGGCTCTGGAAACACCATATATTTT	CASGSGGGSGNTIYF
TRBV30	TRBJ1-5	.	.	TGTGCCTGGAGTCGGGATAGCAATCAGCCCCAGCATTTT	CAWSRDSNQPQHF
TRBV27	TRBJ2-7	.	.	TGTGCCAGCAGTGGGGACTTCTACGAGCAGTACTTC	CASSGDFYEQYF
TRBV9	TRBJ1-3	TRBD1	.	TGTGCCAGCAGCGTAGCGGGACAGTCCGTGTCTGGAAACACCATATATTTT	CASSVAGQSVSGNTIYF
TRBV10-3	TRBJ1-2	TRBD1	.	TGTGCCATCAGTGGGACAGGGGACGAGGGCTACACCTTC	CAISGTGDEGYTF
TRBV14	TRBJ2-3	TRBD2	once	TGTGCCAGCAGCCCCATTATGAGCGGGAGGACAGATACGCAGTATTTT	CASSPIMSGRTDTQYF
TRBV6-6	TRBJ1-5	.	.	TGTGCCAGCGCAGATAGCAATCAGCCCCAGCATTTT	CASADSNQPQHF
TRBV5-1	TRBJ2-7	TRBD2	.	TGCGCCAGCGGGACTAGCGGTTCTTCCTACGAGCAGTACTTC	CASGTSGSSYEQYF
TRBV19	TRBJ1-5	.	.	TGTGCCAGTAGTACGTACTACAGGGAAACCAATCAGCCCCAGCATTTT	CASSTYYRETNQPQHF
TRBV19	TRBJ2-7	.	.	TGTGCCAGTAGTATCCCTCGGGACGAGCAGTACTTC	CASSIPRDEQYF
TRBV9	TRBJ2-1	TRBD1	once	TGTGCCAGCAGCGTAGGGGACAGGGGGTTCTACAATGAGCAGTTCTTC	CASSVGDRGFYNEQFF
TRBV4-3	TRBJ1-4	TRBD1	.	TGCGCCAGCAGCCAGGGCAGACAGGGAACTAATGAAAAACTGTTTTTT	CASSQGRQGTNEKLFF